Described below is a single T cell receptor beta chain sequence and its context. Measured with immunoSEQ multiplex PCR; TCRdb has only the in-frame clones, and not every one. This table holds about 240,000 clones, around nine tenths found once. This sample was taken from a study of blood T cell repertoires in COVID-19. This clonotype originated in a woman younger than 45 who had recovered from COVID-19. The sequencing input was PBMCs or T cells enriched from blood (not recorded which).

This CDR3 reads CASSGEGAGQPQHF. As DNA, the CDR3 is TGTGCCAGCAGTGGTGAGGGGGCAGGTCAGCCCCAGCATTTT. The V call is TRBV2, the J call TRBJ1-5, with 7 bases that match TRBD1. The CDR3 consists of 14 residues. Germline CDR1 reads SNHLY; CDR2 reads FYNNEI. The J segment lost 6 bases and the V segment lost 4 bases, leaving 6 bases of the junction unmatched.